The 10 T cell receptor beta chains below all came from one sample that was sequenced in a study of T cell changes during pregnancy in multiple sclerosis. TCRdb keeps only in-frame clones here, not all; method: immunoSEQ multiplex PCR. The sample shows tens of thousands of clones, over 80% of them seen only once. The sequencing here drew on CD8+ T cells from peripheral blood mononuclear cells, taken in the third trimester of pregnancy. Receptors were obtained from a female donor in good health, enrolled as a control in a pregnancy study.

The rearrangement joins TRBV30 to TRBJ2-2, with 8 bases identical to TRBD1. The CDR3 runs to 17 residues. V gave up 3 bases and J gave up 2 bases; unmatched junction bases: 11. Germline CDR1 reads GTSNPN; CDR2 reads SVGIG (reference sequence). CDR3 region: CAWSDGQGVPNTGELFF. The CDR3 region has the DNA TGTGCCTGGAGCGACGGACAGGGAGTTCCAAACACCGGGGAGCTGTTTTTT.

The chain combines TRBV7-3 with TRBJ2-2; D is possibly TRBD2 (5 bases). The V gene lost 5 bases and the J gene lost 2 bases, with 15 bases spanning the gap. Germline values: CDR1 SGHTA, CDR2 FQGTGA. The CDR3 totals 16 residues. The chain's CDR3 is CASSRVRGRNTGELFF. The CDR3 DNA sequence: TGTGCCAGCAGCCGCGTCCGAGGGCGTAACACCGGGGAGCTGTTTTTT.

CDR3 in amino acids: CASTLPGDYEQYF. The DNA of the CDR3 is TGTGCCAGCACCCTCCCAGGGGACTACGAGCAGTACTTC. The chain couples TRBV5-6 to TRBJ2-7, with D possibly matching TRBD1 (6 bases). The CDR3 totals 13 residues. The germline V and J ends were trimmed by 6 bases and 3 bases, with 13 bases remaining between them. Germline V gene sequence: CDR1 SGHDT, CDR2 YYEEEE.

The CDR3 DNA sequence: TGTGCCAGCGGGGAGACTGAGGTAGATACGCAGTATTTT. Translation gives CASGETEVDTQYF. The rearrangement joins TRBV9 to TRBJ2-3; D possibly corresponds to TRBD2 (5 bases). Germline V lookup: CDR1 SGDLS, CDR2 YYNGEE. V was trimmed by 7 bases and J by 5 bases, leaving 14 bases between them. CDR3 length: 13 residues.

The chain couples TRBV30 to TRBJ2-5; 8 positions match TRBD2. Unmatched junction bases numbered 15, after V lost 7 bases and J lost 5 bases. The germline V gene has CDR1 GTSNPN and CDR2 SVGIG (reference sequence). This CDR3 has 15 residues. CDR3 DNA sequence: TGTGCCTATAGCGACCTCGGACTAGCCGTGGAGACCCAGTACTTC. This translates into CAYSDLGLAVETQYF.

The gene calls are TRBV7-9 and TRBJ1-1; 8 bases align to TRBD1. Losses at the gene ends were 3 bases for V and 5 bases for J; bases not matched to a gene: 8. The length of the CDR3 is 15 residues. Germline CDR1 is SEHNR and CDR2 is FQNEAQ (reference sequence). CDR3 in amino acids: CASSFPGTGMTEAFF. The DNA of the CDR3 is TGTGCCAGCAGCTTCCCTGGGACAGGCATGACTGAAGCTTTCTTT.

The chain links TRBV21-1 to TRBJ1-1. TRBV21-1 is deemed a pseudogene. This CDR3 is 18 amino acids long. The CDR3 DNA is TGTGCCAGCAGCAAAGGCGGAGCGCCGGATCCTAAGAACACTGAAGCTTTCTTT. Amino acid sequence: CASSKGGAPDPKNTEAFF.

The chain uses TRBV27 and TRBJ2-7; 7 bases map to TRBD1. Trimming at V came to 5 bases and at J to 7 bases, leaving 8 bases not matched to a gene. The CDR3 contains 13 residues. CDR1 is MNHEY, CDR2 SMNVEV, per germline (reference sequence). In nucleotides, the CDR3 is TGTGCCAGCAGTATCAGAGGGGGCGGGGAGCAGTACTTC. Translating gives CASSIRGGGEQYF.

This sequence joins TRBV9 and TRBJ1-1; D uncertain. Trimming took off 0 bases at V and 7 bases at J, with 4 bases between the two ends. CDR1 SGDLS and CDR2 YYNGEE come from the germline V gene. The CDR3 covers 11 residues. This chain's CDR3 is CASSVGVEAFF. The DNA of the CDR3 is TGTGCCAGCAGCGTAGGCGTTGAAGCTTTCTTT.

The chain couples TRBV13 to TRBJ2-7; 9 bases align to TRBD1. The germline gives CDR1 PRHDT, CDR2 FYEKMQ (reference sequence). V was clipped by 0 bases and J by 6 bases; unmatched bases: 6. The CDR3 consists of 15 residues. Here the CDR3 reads CASSLGLTGGREQYF. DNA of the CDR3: TGTGCCAGCAGCTTAGGCCTCACAGGGGGCCGCGAGCAGTACTTC. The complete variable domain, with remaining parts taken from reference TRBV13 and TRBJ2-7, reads AAGVIQSPRHLIKEKRETATLKCYPIPRHDTVYWYQQGPGQDPQFLISFYEKMQSDKGSIPDRFSAQQFSDYHSELNMSSLELGDSALYFCASSLGLTGGREQYFGPGTRLTVT.